This entry lists 18 T cell receptor beta chains sequenced from one sample in a study of T cells after posttransplantation cyclophosphamide. The method was immunoSEQ multiplex PCR; TCRdb's version includes in-frame clones alone and lacks a portion of them. The sample consists of roughly 13,000 clones, approximately 73% of them appearing once. The sample comprised memory CD4+ T cells sorted from PBMCs. The source is a man aged 50 or older.

The rearrangement joins TRBV2 to TRBJ2-1; 9 bases fit TRBD2. CDR3 size: 16 residues. The germline V gene has CDR1 SNHLY and CDR2 FYNNEI. Germline trimming cut 5 bases from V and 8 bases from J; bases unmatched to any gene: 13. The CDR3 spells CASSSLASGVNYEQFF. The CDR3 coding sequence is TGTGCCAGCAGTTCCCTGGCTAGCGGGGTTAATTATGAGCAGTTCTTC.

V and J are TRBV11-2 and TRBJ2-1; D is unresolved. Trimming cost V 4 bases and J 1 base, with 14 bases left between them. Germline V gene data show CDR1 as SGHAT and CDR2 as FQNNGV. This CDR3 comprises 16 residues. CDR3 DNA: TGTGCCAGCAGCTCCCTCACACCAGAATCCTACAATGAGCAGTTCTTC. This translates into CASSSLTPESYNEQFF.

The chain combines TRBV6-1 with TRBJ2-5; D remains unclear. The better agreement between TRBJ2-7 and the DNA end casts doubt on the J call. The CDR3 has 11 amino acids. Germline-derived CDR1 and CDR2 are MNHNS and SASEGT. The CDR3 DNA reads as TGTGCCAGTGCGAACTCCTACGAGCAGTACTTC. Protein: CASANSYEQYF.

This chain uses TRBV7-8 with TRBJ1-5; D gene unclear. Looked up from germline, CDR1 is SGHVS and CDR2 is FQNEAQ. V was trimmed by 2 bases and J by 2 bases, leaving 13 bases between them. This CDR3 has 16 amino acids. CDR3 nucleotides: TGTGCCAGCAGCTTAAGGCTGGGAGGTGGCAATCAGCCCCAGCATTTT. Translation gives CASSLRLGGGNQPQHF.

The chain has TRBV19 and TRBJ2-4, with 10 bases that match TRBD1. Germline CDR1 reads LNHDA; CDR2 reads SQIVND (reference sequence). Losses at the gene ends were 4 bases for V and 0 bases for J; bases not matched to a gene: 9. CDR3 size: 18 residues. This CDR3 reads CASSKRTGTGVAKNIQYF. Here the CDR3 DNA reads TGTGCCAGTAGTAAAAGGACCGGGACAGGGGTAGCCAAAAACATTCAGTACTTC.

The chain recombines TRBV4-3 with TRBJ1-4; D may be TRBD1 (6 bases). The germline V and J ends were trimmed by 0 bases and 8 bases, with 16 bases remaining between them. Germline V gene lookup returns CDR1 LGHNA and CDR2 YSLEER. The CDR3 extends over 16 amino acids. CDR3 nucleotides: TGCGCCAGCAGCCAAGATATACGAGGGCAGGGGGAAAAACTGTTTTTT. This gives the protein CASSQDIRGQGEKLFF.

This clone has only a few counts. The chain carries TRBV7-3 and TRBJ1-1; TRBD1 matches at 7 bases. With 5 bases clipped from V and 7 bases from J, the junction kept 7 bases outside the gene matches. Germline assignment: CDR1 SGHTA and CDR2 FQGTGA. There are 13 residues in the CDR3. CDR3 protein: CASSRDRDSEAFF. CDR3 bases: TGTGCCAGCAGCCGAGACAGGGACAGTGAAGCTTTCTTT. Looking up the rest from reference TRBV7-3 and TRBJ1-1 gives the full variable domain: GAGVSQTPSNKVTEKGKYVELRCDPISGHTALYWYRQSLGQGPEFLIYFQGTGAADDSGLPNDRFFAVRPEGSVSTLKIQRTERGDSAVYLCASSRDRDSEAFFGQGTRLTVV.

In its sample, this clone was seen a few times. V usage is TRBV7-9 and J usage is TRBJ1-1; D unclear. The V and J ends lost 8 bases and 2 bases respectively, with 12 bases between them. The CDR3 spans 13 residues. Per the germline V gene, CDR1 is SEHNR and CDR2 is FQNEAQ (reference sequence). The CDR3 nucleotides read TGTGCCAGCCTGAGGACTATTAACACTGAAGCTTTCTTT. Its translation is CASLRTINTEAFF. The variable domain in full, completed from reference TRBV7-9 and TRBJ1-1, reads DTGVSQNPRHKITKRGQNVTFRCDPISEHNRLYWYRQTLGQGPEFLTYFQNEAQLEKSRLLSDRFSAERPKGSFSTLEIQRTEQGDSAMYLCASLRTINTEAFFGQGTRLTVV.

This clone was recorded only once. The CDR3, as DNA: TGTGCCAGCTCACCACAACGGGGAGGGGACACCGGGGAGCTGTTTTTT. Translating gives CASSPQRGGDTGELFF. The chain links TRBV18 to TRBJ2-2; 7 positions match TRBD2. The CDR3 has 16 amino acids. Germline V gives CDR1 KGHSH, CDR2 LQKENI. V gave up 1 base and J gave up 3 bases; unmatched junction bases: 5.

The rearrangement joins TRBV20-1 to TRBJ2-1; D is uncertain. The ends were cut back, 7 bases at V and 7 bases at J, with 8 bases in the middle. This CDR3 has 10 amino acids. CDR1 and CDR2 from the germline V gene are DFQATT and SNEGSKA (reference sequence). The CDR3 sequence: CSGIQNEQFF. In DNA form, the CDR3 reads TGCAGTGGAATACAGAATGAGCAGTTCTTC.

V is TRBV18 and J is TRBJ1-2; 7 nucleotides line up with TRBD1. Trimming took 6 bases from V and 5 from J; bases not matched to a gene: 9. Germline CDR1 is KGHSH and CDR2 is LQKENI. The CDR3 spans 14 residues. In DNA form, the CDR3 reads TGTGCCAGCTCTCAAGACAGGGCTTCGTATGGCTACACCTTC. Its translation: CASSQDRASYGYTF.

As DNA, the CDR3 is TGTGCCAGCAGCTTGGTCTCTAACGGGGAGCAGTACTTC. Protein: CASSLVSNGEQYF. J is TRBJ2-7 and V is TRBV5-6; D not resolved. The CDR3 runs 13 residues. V dropped 0 bases and J dropped 7 bases, with 11 bases sitting between them. Germline CDR1 reads SGHDT; CDR2 reads YYEEEE.

V usage is TRBV9 and J usage is TRBJ1-2, with D unclear. The length of the CDR3 is 14 residues. The ends were cut back, 0 bases at V and 8 bases at J, with 14 bases in the middle. Germline assignment: CDR1 SGDLS and CDR2 YYNGEE. This CDR3 reads CASSVEAGVGGYTF. The CDR3 DNA reads as TGTGCCAGCAGCGTAGAGGCCGGGGTAGGAGGCTACACCTTC.

This clone occurred a few times. The chain carries TRBV14 and TRBJ1-4; 9 bases align to TRBD1. V shed 3 bases, J shed 6 bases, and the junction held 2 bases outside the gene matches. CDR3 length: 14 amino acids. The V gene's germline CDR1 is SGHDN and CDR2 FVKESK. The CDR3 sequence is CASSHTGGYEKLFF. As DNA, the CDR3 is TGTGCCAGCAGCCACACAGGGGGCTATGAAAAACTGTTTTTT.

The chain joins TRBV6-6 to TRBJ2-3, with 11 bases that match TRBD2. CDR1 is MNHNY and CDR2 is SVGAGI in the germline V gene (reference sequence). The V segment lost 6 bases and the J segment 6 bases; nucleotides outside the gene matches: 5. The CDR3 runs to 14 residues. The CDR3 DNA reads as TGTGCCAGCAGCCCACTAGCGGGGGCTGATACGCAGTATTTT. It encodes CASSPLAGADTQYF.

This rearrangement joins TRBV5-1 to TRBJ2-1, with 10 bases lining up with TRBD2. The V gene end was trimmed by 4 bases and the J gene end by 6 bases; junction bases not matched to a gene: 13. The CDR3 is 17 residues long. The germline V gene encodes CDR1 SGHRS and CDR2 YFSETQ. The CDR3 DNA follows: TGCGCCAGCAGCACACCTCCTAGCGGGGGAAAGGTCAATGAGCAGTTCTTC. Its protein product is CASSTPPSGGKVNEQFF.

The V gene is TRBV7-3, the J gene TRBJ2-1, with a weak D call TRBD2 (5 bases). V lost 4 bases and J 9 bases, leaving 13 bases between the germline ends. The CDR3 length is 13 residues. Germline V CDR1 and CDR2: SGHTA, FQGTGA. CDR3 nucleotide sequence: TGTGCCAGCAGCTCCGGGGTAGAGGGTGAGCAGTTCTTC. Its protein is CASSSGVEGEQFF.

The chain employs TRBV7-6 and TRBJ2-5; 9 bases match TRBD2. The length of the CDR3 is 16 residues. V lost 5 bases and J lost 2; bases outside the gene matches: 9. Germline values: CDR1 SGHVS, CDR2 FNYEAQ. This CDR3 reads CASSQGATSGQETQYF. CDR3 coding DNA: TGTGCCAGCAGCCAAGGGGCGACTAGCGGACAAGAGACCCAGTACTTC.